This T cell receptor (beta chain) was captured by sequencing in a study of T-cell reconstitution after alpha-beta-depleted transplantation in children. The CDR3 covers 15 residues. Germline V gives CDR1 MDHEN, CDR2 SYDVKM. Deletions cut 3 bases from V and 7 bases from J, with 18 bases between. Findings and limits, study-wide: Most T-cell counts and diversity one year after the transplant came from T cells that were newly produced. Where some patients showed high TCRbeta diversity at day 60, it came from recipient T cells and thymic progenitors that had survived.

For TCRbeta, the library was prepared with unique molecular identifiers. Each CDR3 protein is one row after TCRdb ran MiXCR on the PCR reads. Seen here are hundreds of thousands of distinct CDR3 sequences, roughly 13% observed once, and the top ten hold around 2.2%. Note on this clonotype: The antigen remains undetermined.

The sequence derives from a male patient between 10 and 17 years old who had a stem cell transplant for acute myeloid leukemia, so the T cells may come from the graft donor. The chain joins TRBV28 to TRBJ1-1, with D possibly being TRBD1 (5 bases). Sequenced here: PBMCs, mostly from graft donor cells, sampled 360 days after TCRalphabeta/CD19-depleted stem cell transplant. The CDR3 DNA sequence: TGTGCCAGCAGTTTTTCGGGGGAAGGGGCGGGTGAAGCTTTCTTT. This codes for CASSFSGEGAGEAFF. Together with reference TRBV28 and TRBJ1-1, the CDR3 gives the full variable domain: DVKVTQSSRYLVKRTGEKVFLECVQDMDHENMFWYRQDPGLGLRLIYFSYDVKMKEKGDIPEGYSVSREKKERFSLILESASTNQTSMYLCASSFSGEGAGEAFFGQGTRLTVV.